This TCR beta chain was retrieved from a study of shared clonotypes between healthy human individuals. This clone was seen a single time. Antigen specificity is unknown. Repertoires were generated with immunoSEQ multiplex PCR, while TCRdb's copy carries only in-frame clones and drops some. There are about 680,000 clones in the sample; 73% occur only once, and around 1.8% lies in the top ten. The germline V gene has CDR1 MNHEY and CDR2 SMNVEV (reference sequence). This CDR3 spans 13 amino acids. V lost 5 bases to trimming and J lost 4 bases, with 10 bases between them. Overall study findings and caveats: Few donors limited the genetic and exposure-history diversity represented.

The sample comprised memory CD4+ T cells sorted from blood. This sample's subset: CD45RA-negative fraction. The sequence derives from a woman in her thirties in good health. The V and J genes are TRBV27 and TRBJ2-3, with D perhaps TRBD1 (6 bases). CDR3 DNA sequence: TGTGCCAGCAGTCTCACAGGGCCAGATACGCAGTATTTT. The encoded protein is CASSLTGPDTQYF.